These 20 T cell receptor beta chains were all obtained from the same sample, sequenced in a study of STAT5B mutations in CD4+ large granular lymphocyte leukemia. Clones were sequenced by immunoSEQ multiplex PCR, and TCRdb holds only the in-frame ones, with some missing. The table lists around 35,000 clones, 74% of them singletons. Sequenced: CD4+ T cells from blood buffy coats. Receptor source: a human donor in good health.

The chain couples TRBV2 to TRBJ2-7, with D possibly TRBD2 on 6 matching bases. Deletions cut 6 bases from V and 7 bases from J, with 19 bases between. The CDR3 sequence is 14 residues long. Per germline, CDR1 SNHLY and CDR2 FYNNEI. The CDR3 loop is CASRRGGVAYEQYF. The CDR3 region has the DNA TGTGCCAGCAGAAGGGGCGGGGTGGCGTATGAGCAGTACTTC.

The chain carries TRBV2 and TRBJ2-7, with 8 bases aligning to TRBD2. The germline CDR1 and CDR2 sequences are SNHLY and FYNNEI. V shed 6 bases, J shed 3 bases, and the junction held 7 bases outside the gene matches. The CDR3 consists of 14 residues. CDR3 loop: CASRAGTRFYEQYF. In DNA form, the CDR3 reads TGTGCCAGCAGAGCCGGGACTAGATTCTACGAGCAGTACTTC.

The V and J genes are TRBV27 and TRBJ2-1; 13 positions match TRBD2. CDR3 size: 16 residues. V shed 5 bases, J shed 5 bases, and the junction held 6 bases outside the gene matches. The V gene's germline CDR1 is MNHEY and CDR2 SMNVEV (reference sequence). Written as DNA, the CDR3 is TGTGCCAGCAGTGCCAGGACTAGCGGGGGCCACAATGAGCAGTTCTTC. It is translated as CASSARTSGGHNEQFF.

The chain is built from TRBV7-9 and TRBJ1-2; a weak D match, TRBD1 (5 bases). Per the germline V gene, CDR1 is SEHNR and CDR2 is FQNEAQ (reference sequence). This CDR3 is 10 amino acids long. Here the CDR3 reads CAWGDYGYTF. The DNA of the CDR3 is TGTGCGTGGGGGGACTATGGCTACACCTTC.

This clone was observed a few times. The chain employs TRBV10-3 and TRBJ1-1; a weak D match, TRBD1 (5 bases). The CDR3 is made up of 13 amino acids. Per germline, CDR1 ENHRY and CDR2 SYGVKD. V was pared by 0 bases and J by 10 bases, with 12 bases between. CDR3 loop: CAISESWDGGAFF. The CDR3 bases are TGTGCCATCAGTGAGTCGTGGGATGGGGGAGCTTTCTTT.

This chain connects TRBV19 to TRBJ2-7; no clear D. There are 14 residues in the CDR3. V shed 6 bases and J shed 0 bases, with 12 bases lying between them. Germline loops: CDR1 LNHDA, CDR2 SQIVND (reference sequence). This CDR3 is CASSVERNSYEQYF. In DNA, the CDR3 is TGTGCCAGTAGCGTAGAAAGGAACTCCTACGAGCAGTACTTC.

The V and J genes are TRBV19 and TRBJ1-5, with TRBD1 as a possible D gene (5 bases). Germline V gives CDR1 LNHDA, CDR2 SQIVND (reference sequence). Trimming took 2 bases from V and 3 from J, leaving 8 bases between them. The CDR3 covers 14 residues. In DNA form, the CDR3 reads TGTGCCAGTAGTATATGGGGGGTCAATCAGCCCCAGCATTTT. Residues: CASSIWGVNQPQHF. The variable domain in full, with the rest retrieved from reference TRBV19 and TRBJ1-5, is DGGITQSPKYLFRKEGQNVTLSCEQNLNHDAMYWYRQDPGQGLRLIYYSQIVNDFQKGDIAEGYSVSREKKESFPLTVTSAQKNPTAFYLCASSIWGVNQPQHFGDGTRLSIL.

The CDR3 coding sequence is TGTGCCAGCAGCTTAGACTTAGGCTCCCGCAAAAACATTCAGTACTTC. This encodes CASSLDLGSRKNIQYF. V is TRBV7-9 and J is TRBJ2-4; D is uncertain. V was shortened by 1 base and J by 3 bases, with 13 bases between the two germline ends. The CDR3 spans 16 residues. The germline gives CDR1 SEHNR, CDR2 FQNEAQ (reference sequence).

This chain connects TRBV19 to TRBJ2-6; D gene unclear. Looked up from germline, CDR1 is LNHDA and CDR2 is SQIVND (reference sequence). Trimming took 7 bases from V and 1 from J, leaving 5 bases between them. This CDR3 has 13 amino acids. The CDR3 region has the DNA TGTGCCAGTACAGTGTCTGGGGCCAACGTCCTGACTTTC. It encodes CASTVSGANVLTF.

This clone was counted a few times. The chain's CDR3 is CASSQNGGAYEQYF. The CDR3, as DNA: TGTGCCAGCAGCCAAAACGGGGGTGCCTACGAGCAGTACTTC. The chain uses TRBV7-2 and TRBJ2-7; D may be TRBD2 (6 bases). The V gene lost 5 bases and the J gene lost 2 bases, with 13 bases spanning the gap. The CDR3 is made up of 14 amino acids. CDR1 and CDR2 (germline): SGHTA, FQGNSA.

The CDR3 DNA sequence: TGTGCCAGCAGCGGGACTAGCGGGAGCTGGGGTGACTACAATGAGCAGTTCTTC. It is translated as CASSGTSGSWGDYNEQFF. V is TRBV2 and J is TRBJ2-1; 14 nucleotides line up with TRBD2. Germline values: CDR1 SNHLY, CDR2 FYNNEI. This CDR3 comprises 18 residues. Germline trimming cut 6 bases from V and 3 bases from J; bases unmatched to any gene: 10.

This sequence joins TRBV7-9 and TRBJ2-5; D is ambiguous. The germline V and J ends were trimmed by 2 bases and 7 bases, with 8 bases remaining between them. This CDR3 has 12 amino acids. The germline V gene encodes CDR1 SEHNR and CDR2 FQNEAQ (reference sequence). CDR3 nucleotide sequence: TGTGCCAGCAGCTTACCAATGGGGACCCAGTACTTC. Its protein product is CASSLPMGTQYF.

The rearrangement joins TRBV11-3 to TRBJ1-1; D is unresolved. This CDR3 has 13 amino acids. The germline CDR1 and CDR2 sequences are SGHNT and YENEEA. V was shortened by 7 bases and J by 4 bases, with 13 bases between the two germline ends. CDR3 sequence: CASTSFRGTEAFF. CDR3 nucleotide sequence: TGTGCCAGCACCTCTTTTCGGGGCACTGAAGCTTTCTTT. The full variable domain, rest sourced from reference TRBV11-3 and TRBJ1-1, is EAGVVQSPRYKIIEKKQPVAFWCNPISGHNTLYWYLQNLGQGPELLIRYENEEAVDDSQLPKDRFSAERLKGVDSTLKIQPAELGDSAVYLCASTSFRGTEAFFGQGTRLTVV.

The gene calls are TRBV15 and TRBJ1-5; D gene uncertain. This CDR3 has 15 amino acids. Trimming took off 5 bases at V and 0 bases at J, with 11 bases between the two ends. Per the germline V gene, CDR1 is LNHNV and CDR2 is YYDKDF (reference sequence). CDR3 coding DNA: TGTGCCACCAGCCCGGACCCGGGTAGCAATCAGCCCCAGCATTTT. It translates to CATSPDPGSNQPQHF.

This chain joins TRBV6-6 and TRBJ1-6; D not certain. V lost 2 bases and J lost 9, with 17 bases in between. CDR3 length: 16 residues. Germline V CDR1 and CDR2: MNHNY, SVGAGI (reference sequence). CDR3 coding DNA: TGTGCCAGCAGTTACGGGGAGAGCTCCACGGGTTCACCCCTCCACTTT. This codes for CASSYGESSTGSPLHF.

J is TRBJ2-5 and V is TRBV5-4, with 11 bases lining up with TRBD2. CDR1 is SGHNT and CDR2 is YYREEE in the germline V gene (reference sequence). CDR3 length: 16 residues. J was trimmed by 4 bases and V by 4 bases; bases with no gene match: 9. As DNA, the CDR3 is TGTGCCAGCAGCCCAGCAACTAGCGGGAGTTCAGAGACCCAGTACTTC. Its translation: CASSPATSGSSETQYF.

J is TRBJ2-1 and V is TRBV15; TRBD2 aligns across 7 bases. Germline CDR1 LNHNV, CDR2 YYDKDF (reference sequence). V shed 9 bases, J shed 7 bases, and the junction held 12 bases outside the gene matches. The CDR3 runs 14 residues. The CDR3 sequence is CATELGGSSNEQFF. DNA of the CDR3: TGTGCCACAGAATTGGGGGGGAGTAGTAATGAGCAGTTCTTC.

The chain couples TRBV18 to TRBJ2-5; 11 nucleotides align to TRBD1. Looked up from germline, CDR1 is KGHSH and CDR2 is LQKENI. The CDR3 extends over 15 amino acids. Unmatched junction bases numbered 6, after V lost 6 bases and J lost 3 bases. The CDR3 here is CASSLGQGVKETQYF. The CDR3 DNA reads TGTGCCAGCTCGCTGGGACAGGGGGTCAAAGAGACCCAGTACTTC.

The chain links TRBV18 to TRBJ2-1; D could derive from TRBD1 or TRBD2 (5 bases each). There are 15 residues in the CDR3. Germline CDR1 is KGHSH and CDR2 is LQKENI. Deletions cut 4 bases from V and 6 bases from J, with 16 bases between. In nucleotides, the CDR3 is TGTGCCAGCTCACTGGCGGGCGTGGGGACCAATGAGCAGTTCTTC. Translation gives CASSLAGVGTNEQFF. Supplemented by reference TRBV18 and TRBJ2-1, the full variable domain reads NAGVMQNPRHLVRRRGQEARLRCSPMKGHSHVYWYRQLPEEGLKFMVYLQKENIIDESGMPKERFSAEFPKEGPSILRIQQVVRGDSAAYFCASSLAGVGTNEQFFGPGTRLTVL.

The chain recombines TRBV5-1 with TRBJ2-2; 9 bases map to TRBD2. The V and J ends lost 5 bases and 6 bases, in that order; junction bases with no gene match: 20. This CDR3 comprises 19 residues. CDR1 is SGHRS and CDR2 is YFSETQ in the germline V gene. CDR3 amino acids: CASSFDVRVAGAGSGELFF. CDR3 bases: TGCGCCAGCAGTTTCGATGTTAGGGTAGCGGGAGCGGGTTCCGGGGAGCTGTTTTTT.